This TCR beta chain was identified in a study of graft-versus-host responses after intestinal transplantation. As for the study in general: All recipients were transplanted with multivisceral, liver-intestinal, or isolated intestinal grafts. Anti-thymocyte globulin induction was given to all recipients, followed by tacrolimus and steroids for around three years.

Germline V gives CDR1 PRHDT, CDR2 FYEKMQ (reference sequence). The CDR3 is made up of 13 amino acids. Trimming cost V 3 bases and J 2 bases, with 5 bases left between them. For this clone: The antigen is undetermined. The same CDR3 also results from other DNA sequences found in this sample.

TCRdb's copy holds only in-frame clones and misses some; the assay was immunoSEQ multiplex PCR. The sample has about 50,000 clones; roughly 83% are singletons. The starting material was unstimulated CD4+ T cells sorted from spleen or lymph node cells, obtained before transplant. The TCR sequence derives from a human donor who was the organ donor for an intestinal transplant. The chain links TRBV13 to TRBJ1-5; the D gene is possibly TRBD1 (5 bases). The CDR3 DNA reads as TGTGCCAGCAGCTTCAGGGGCAATCAGCCCCAGCATTTT. Translated: CASSFRGNQPQHF.